This TCR beta chain came from a study of T cell repertoires in cytomegalovirus infection. Study summary: It was the public TCR beta signatures that indicated both CMV infection and matching HLA type. Notes on the study in general: In two of eight donors, the top clonotype was HLA-C-restricted CMV-specific. Frequencies of public TCR beta families were cumulated, and this identified carriers of CMV plus the relevant HLA.

A note on this clonotype: Antigen: not known.

The germline V gene encodes CDR1 SNHLY and CDR2 FYNNEI. Deletions cut 8 bases from V and 7 bases from J, with 18 bases between. The CDR3 length is 14 residues. TCRdb reprocessed the reads with MiXCR, giving one entry per CDR3 protein. The repertoire consists of 54,000 or so distinct CDR3 sequences, with about a third occurring once and the leading ten covering around 70%. The V and J genes are TRBV2 and TRBJ1-5; D is undetermined. This TCR came from a human donor in good health (CMV status not recorded). Some clones in this sample may be carry-over from other donors' samples. Sequenced: PBMCs, sequenced either directly or after in vitro stimulation (not recorded which). The CDR3 sequence is CASRPGLGRQPQHF. The CDR3 DNA reads as TGTGCCAGCCGCCCCGGGTTGGGGAGGCAGCCCCAGCATTTT.